This T cell receptor (beta chain) was identified during a study of sequential checkpoint blockade in melanoma. Study-level information: Matched biopsies came pretreatment and at week 13 for twenty-two patients. Study-level points and caveats: T-cell fraction and clonality followed PD-L1 and CD8+ counts, not mutational load. Clinical benefit was about 30 times likelier when tumor T-cell fraction and clonality increased. In arm A, pretreatment tumor clonality was associated with response.

Sample treatment: randomized to nivolumab then ipilimumab (arm A) or the reverse (arm B). This clone is classed as medium-sized. The antigen remains unidentified. Libraries were prepared by immunoSEQ multiplex PCR; TCRdb keeps only in-frame clonotypes and omits some of them. The sample has about 860 clones, about 24% seen once; the top ten hold about a sixth. Germline assignment: CDR1 SGHNT and CDR2 YENEEA. Between the trimmed V and J ends, which lost 5 bases and 4 bases, there was a span of 17 bases. CDR3 length: 16 residues. This sample comprised tumor tissue (inferred from file names), obtained from a patient given nivolumab and ipilimumab in sequence. The chain has TRBV11-3 and TRBJ2-2; D is possibly TRBD1 or TRBD2 (6 bases each). This TCR came from a human donor with melanoma. The CDR3 here is CASSQARGESTGELFF. In DNA, the CDR3 is TGTGCCAGCAGCCAAGCGAGGGGGGAGAGCACCGGGGAGCTGTTTTTT. The full variable domain, with the rest looked up from reference TRBV11-3 and TRBJ2-2, is EAGVVQSPRYKIIEKKQPVAFWCNPISGHNTLYWYLQNLGQGPELLIRYENEEAVDDSQLPKDRFSAERLKGVDSTLKIQPAELGDSAVYLCASSQARGESTGELFFGEGSRLTVL.